Below, 24 T cell receptor beta chains from the same sample are listed, as sequenced in a study of blood T cells in healthy people across ages. Primed by a sample-barcoded 5' primer and a J-beta primer mix, a second PCR proceeded for about 7 to 12 cycles. TCRdb re-derived calls from the 5' RACE reads in MiXCR, one entry per CDR3 protein. Of around 650,000 distinct CDR3 sequences listed, 32% are singletons. The sequencing input was blood. The receptors stem from a woman of 80 years or more in good health.

On this clonotype itself: A much bigger clone sits one base away, suggesting this may be a read error. The rearrangement links TRBV4-2 to TRBJ1-2, with unresolved D. The V end was cut by 0 bases, the J end by 10 bases, with 12 bases between. The CDR3 totals 13 residues. Germline V lookup: CDR1 LGHNA, CDR2 YNFKEQ. The CDR3 here is CASSQDQHHDYTF. CDR3 sequence (DNA): TGTGCCAGCAGCCAAGATCAGCATCATGACTACACCTTC.

The chain links TRBV20-1 to TRBJ1-1, with no clear D. V was trimmed by 2 bases and J by 2 bases, leaving 12 bases between them. Germline V gives CDR1 DFQATT, CDR2 SNEGSKA (reference sequence). The CDR3 runs to 14 residues. The CDR3 DNA reads TGCAGTGCTAGACGTCAGAGGAGTAACACTGAAGCTTTCTTT. Translated, it gives CSARRQRSNTEAFF.

This clonotype was observed a few times. A much larger clonotype is one base distant, so this may be a read error. The genes are TRBV15 and TRBJ2-5; a possible D gene is TRBD2 (8 bases). V was shortened by 7 bases and J by 6 bases, with 18 bases between the two germline ends. Germline loops: CDR1 LNHNV, CDR2 YYDKDF (reference sequence). This CDR3 is 14 amino acids long. The CDR3 reads CATTLDGRGQTQYF. The CDR3 DNA is TGTGCCACCACCCTAGACGGGAGGGGGCAGACCCAGTACTTC.

This chain uses TRBV20-1 with TRBJ1-5; D is unresolved. V was cut by 0 bases and J by 7 bases, with 16 bases left in between. The V gene's germline CDR1 is DFQATT and CDR2 SNEGSKA (reference sequence). This CDR3 is 15 amino acids long. As DNA, the CDR3 is TGCAGTGCTAGAGATTCTGGGGAGGGTTGGCAGCCCCAGCATTTT. This translates into CSARDSGEGWQPQHF.

The V gene is TRBV10-3, the J gene TRBJ2-7; perhaps TRBD2 as D (6 bases). Germline lookup yields CDR1 ENHRY and CDR2 SYGVKD. CDR3 length: 15 amino acids. V lost 4 bases and J 7 bases, leaving 20 bases between the germline ends. CDR3 coding DNA: TGTGCCATCAGTGGGAAGGAGGGGCCCGAGGGGGAGCAGTACTTC. Translating gives CAISGKEGPEGEQYF.

This clonotype appeared a few times. This rearrangement joins TRBV7-8 to TRBJ1-1; a weak D match, TRBD1 (6 bases). The germline V gene encodes CDR1 SGHVS and CDR2 FQNEAQ. The CDR3 has 14 residues. Trimming pared 6 bases from V and 4 bases from J, leaving 15 bases between. CDR3 residues: CASSPPGASTEAFF. The CDR3 DNA reads TGTGCCAGCAGTCCCCCAGGGGCTTCCACTGAAGCTTTCTTT.

Only a few counts were recorded for this clonotype. V usage is TRBV7-2 and J usage is TRBJ2-2; 8 positions agree with TRBD1. Germline loops: CDR1 SGHTA, CDR2 FQGNSA. The CDR3 totals 13 residues. V dropped 5 bases and J dropped 6; count of bases not matched to a gene: 2. CDR3 coding DNA: TGTGCCAGCAGCAAGGACAGGGCCGGGGAGCTGTTTTTT. This encodes CASSKDRAGELFF.

This clonotype was counted only a few times. This rearrangement joins TRBV4-2 to TRBJ1-6, with 8 bases identical to TRBD1. The CDR3 has 19 residues. Germline CDR1 and CDR2: LGHNA and YNFKEQ. The V gene end was trimmed by 0 bases and the J gene end by 3 bases; junction bases not matched to a gene: 10. CDR3 amino acids: CASSQDTSRGRYYNSPLHF. In DNA, the CDR3 is TGTGCCAGCAGCCAAGATACCTCCAGGGGGCGATACTATAATTCACCCCTCCACTTT.

This clonotype showed up many times. This could be a read error, since a much larger clone is one nucleotide away. This sequence joins TRBV20-1 and TRBJ2-5; either TRBD1 or TRBD2 may fit D (5 bases each). The CDR3 is 12 residues long. The germline CDR1 and CDR2 sequences are DFQATT and SNEGSKA (reference sequence). V shed 5 bases and J shed 11 bases, with 18 bases lying between them. The CDR3 DNA reads as TGCAGTGCTGATCCCAGGGAGAATGAGCAGTACTTC. Amino acids: CSADPRENEQYF.

The table lists this clonotype with a few counts. A much larger clone is a single base away; this may be a read error. The chain uses TRBV12-3 or TRBV12-4 and TRBJ2-5; D gene unclear. The V and J ends lost 3 bases and 11 bases respectively, with 25 bases between them. CDR3 length equals 16 residues. The CDR3 DNA sequence: TGTGCCAGCAGTTTTAGGCAGGCCCTCTCCTACAATGAGCAGTACTTC. This sequence encodes CASSFRQALSYNEQYF.

This clonotype was counted at least ten times. This sequence joins TRBV7-2 and TRBJ1-2, with a tentative D call TRBD1 (5 bases). Germline V gene sequence: CDR1 SGHTA, CDR2 FQGNSA. V was cut by 8 bases and J by 4 bases, with 17 bases left in between. The CDR3 is made up of 14 amino acids. CDR3: CASGLDGARYGYTF. The CDR3 DNA sequence: TGTGCCAGCGGGTTAGACGGGGCCCGCTATGGCTACACCTTC.

CDR3 DNA sequence: TGCGCCAGCAGCTTAAATACAGGGGGCCGTGAAAAACTGTTTTTT. Translated, it gives CASSLNTGGREKLFF. The rearrangement joins TRBV5-1 to TRBJ1-4, with TRBD1 identical over 9 bases. The germline V gene has CDR1 SGHRS and CDR2 YFSETQ. CDR3 length: 15 amino acids. J gave up 7 bases and V 2 bases, and 6 bases lay outside the gene matches.

This clonotype was counted a few times. The chain couples TRBV7-9 to TRBJ2-3; 7 nucleotides align to TRBD1. This CDR3 is built from 14 residues. The ends lost 0 bases at V and 5 bases at J; junction bases unmatched: 2. Germline assignment: CDR1 SEHNR and CDR2 FQNEAQ (reference sequence). The CDR3 DNA follows: TGTGCCAGCAGCTTAGCCACAGGGGAAGATACGCAGTATTTT. Its protein is CASSLATGEDTQYF.

With respect to this clonotype: A clone one base away is much larger, so this may be a read error. It is likely a read error, because the conserved phenylalanine at the end of the CDR3 is missing. The chain carries TRBV12-3 or TRBV12-4 and TRBJ2-3; D is undetermined. V lost 6 bases, J lost 4 bases, and 5 bases lay in between. The CDR3 sequence is 11 residues long. The chain's CDR3 is CASRRSDTQYV. The DNA of the CDR3 is TGTGCCAGCAGGCGTTCAGATACGCAGTATGTT.

Ten or more counts support this clonotype. J is TRBJ1-2 and V is TRBV20-1; D is unresolved. Per germline, CDR1 DFQATT and CDR2 SNEGSKA (reference sequence). V was clipped by 5 bases and J by 0 bases, with 7 bases between them. The CDR3 extends over 12 amino acids. The CDR3 sequence: CSARIPNYGYTF. The CDR3 bases are TGCAGTGCTCGTATACCTAACTATGGCTACACCTTC.

This rearrangement joins TRBV7-9 to TRBJ1-4; no firm D call. The V end was cut by 3 bases, the J end by 5 bases, with 13 bases between. The CDR3 runs 15 residues. Germline CDR1 and CDR2: SEHNR and FQNEAQ (reference sequence). This chain's CDR3 is CASSFSLSRNEKLFF. The DNA of the CDR3 is TGTGCCAGCAGCTTTAGTCTCTCACGGAATGAAAAACTGTTTTTT. Full variable domain (remainder filled in from reference TRBV7-9 and TRBJ1-4): DTGVSQNPRHKITKRGQNVTFRCDPISEHNRLYWYRQTLGQGPEFLTYFQNEAQLEKSRLLSDRFSAERPKGSFSTLEIQRTEQGDSAMYLCASSFSLSRNEKLFFGSGTQLSVL.

J is TRBJ2-7 and V is TRBV10-2; a possible D gene is TRBD2 (5 bases). This CDR3 is built from 13 residues. V lost 4 bases, J lost 4 bases, and 11 bases lay in between. Germline V CDR1 and CDR2: WSHSY, SAAADI. The chain's CDR3 is CASSALEAYEQYF. The CDR3 bases are TGCGCCAGCAGTGCACTGGAGGCGTACGAGCAGTACTTC.

Comments on this clonotype: At one boundary the junction diverges from the germline segment, which might be a read error. This chain joins TRBV6-2 or TRBV6-3 and TRBJ2-3; TRBD2 agrees at 7 bases. The CDR3 consists of 18 residues. Germline V gene sequence: CDR1 MNHEY, CDR2 SVGEGT. CDR3 region: CVSSHNPWASGSTDTQYF. The CDR3 region has the DNA TGTGTCAGCAGTCACAACCCATGGGCTAGCGGAAGCACAGATACGCAGTATTTT.

This clonotype was seen a few times. The V and J genes are TRBV19 and TRBJ1-2, with unresolved D. Trimming removed 4 bases at V and 4 bases at J, with 10 bases between. The CDR3 covers 13 residues. Looked up from germline, CDR1 is LNHDA and CDR2 is SQIVND (reference sequence). CDR3 DNA sequence: TGTGCCAGTAGTAGGACGGGTGCCTATGGCTACACCTTC. Encoded protein: CASSRTGAYGYTF.

The chain couples TRBV7-2 to TRBJ2-5; D perhaps matches TRBD2 (5 bases). The length of the CDR3 is 14 residues. The ends were cut back, 1 base at V and 7 bases at J, with 13 bases in the middle. Germline V CDR1 and CDR2: SGHTA, FQGNSA. CDR3 coding DNA: TGTGCCAGCAGCTTAGAAGTGTCTCGGGGGACCCAGTACTTC. It specifies CASSLEVSRGTQYF. The full variable domain, with the rest looked up from reference TRBV7-2 and TRBJ2-5, is GAGVSQSPSNKVTEKGKDVELRCDPISGHTALYWYRQSLGQGLEFLIYFQGNSAPDKSGLPSDRFSAERTGGSVSTLTIQRTQQEDSAVYLCASSLEVSRGTQYFGPGTRLLVL.

This clonotype was counted many times. The chain couples TRBV5-1 to TRBJ2-5; 10 nucleotides line up with TRBD1. After removal of 4 bases from V and 5 bases from J, the junction contained 5 bases not matched to a gene. Germline V gene sequence: CDR1 SGHRS, CDR2 YFSETQ. The CDR3 is 14 residues long. CDR3 in amino acids: CASSGRQGAETQYF. The CDR3, as DNA: TGCGCCAGCAGCGGAAGACAGGGGGCCGAGACCCAGTACTTC.

The chain employs TRBV20-1 and TRBJ1-2, with 8 positions matching TRBD1. The CDR3 has 13 amino acids. Germline assignment: CDR1 DFQATT and CDR2 SNEGSKA (reference sequence). V lost 5 bases and J lost 5; bases outside the gene matches: 7. CDR3 loop: CSAGQGAEYGYTF. CDR3 bases: TGCAGTGCTGGTCAGGGGGCTGAGTATGGCTACACCTTC.

This clonotype has just a few counts. This clone may be a read error of a much larger clone one base away. The chain has TRBV12-3 or TRBV12-4 and TRBJ2-7; 8 nucleotides agree with TRBD2. The CDR3 contains 15 residues. V lost 6 bases to trimming and J lost 7 bases; unmatched junction nucleotides: 14. CDR3 protein: CASSISGGAGDEQYF. For the CDR3, the DNA is TGTGCCAGCAGCATTTCGGGGGGGGCCGGCGATGAGCAGTACTTC.

V gene TRBV20-1 combines with J gene TRBJ2-1; D gene uncertain. The CDR3 extends over 11 amino acids. Germline assignment: CDR1 DFQATT and CDR2 SNEGSKA (reference sequence). Trimming stripped 3 bases from V and 6 bases from J, with 6 bases between. CDR3 nucleotide sequence: TGCAGTGCTAGCAGGAGCAATGAGCAGTTCTTC. Translated, it gives CSASRSNEQFF.